This is a list of T cell receptor beta chains from one sample in a study of cytomegalovirus exposure and HLA in healthy donors. This table comes from immunoSEQ multiplex PCR, and its TCRdb copy is limited to in-frame clones, with some not included. The data contain some 98,000 clones, about four fifths of them singletons. The sequenced sample was PBMCs. These receptors were collected from a female donor in good health and CMV-seropositive. Each CDR3 is given with its conserved first and last residue. The order of the fields is clone size, D gene, V gene, J gene, CDR3 protein, CDR3 DNA. A D gene is named only where the DNA matches it firmly. Clone size is not always given. Where it is, it says once, few, many or a class for expanded clones.

once	-	TRBV9	TRBJ2-7	CASSPRDKSSYEQYF	TGTGCCAGCAGCCCCCGGGACAAAAGTTCCTACGAGCAGTACTTC
-	-	TRBV30	TRBJ1-1	CAWSVGGGTEAFF	TGTGCCTGGAGTGTCGGGGGAGGCACTGAAGCTTTCTTT
few	-	TRBV7-9	TRBJ1-5	CASSPENQPQHF	TGTGCCAGCAGCCCGGAGAATCAGCCCCAGCATTTT
few	-	TRBV6-5	TRBJ1-1	CASGVFGVLNTEAFF	TGTGCCAGCGGCGTTTTCGGGGTTTTGAACACTGAAGCTTTCTTT
-	TRBD2	TRBV19	TRBJ2-3	CASSIRGGYSSTDTQYF	TGTGCCAGTAGTATTCGCGGGGGTTACTCTAGCACAGATACGCAGTATTTT
few	TRBD2	TRBV27	TRBJ2-1	CASSLRTSGRQWGSYNEQFF	TGTGCCAGCAGTCTACGGACTAGCGGGAGACAGTGGGGGTCCTACAATGAGCAGTTCTTC
-	-	TRBV30	TRBJ1-5	CAWGRGGWDQPQHF	TGTGCCTGGGGGAGGGGGGGCTGGGATCAGCCCCAGCATTTT
-	-	TRBV29-1	TRBJ2-7	CSVETLAGAGGYEQYF	TGCAGCGTTGAAACCCTCGCGGGGGCCGGGGGTTACGAGCAGTACTTC
-	TRBD2	TRBV7-3	TRBJ2-3	CASSKGTSGSTDTQYF	TGTGCCAGCAGCAAAGGGACTAGCGGTAGCACAGATACGCAGTATTTT
-	TRBD1	TRBV4-1	TRBJ1-1	CASSQEMGQLNTEAFF	TGCGCCAGCAGCCAAGAGATGGGACAGCTGAACACTGAAGCTTTCTTT
-	-	TRBV2	TRBJ2-7	CASTWTVYEQYF	TGTGCCAGCACTTGGACAGTCTACGAGCAGTACTTC
-	-	TRBV7-7	TRBJ2-1	CASSLSYGYNEQFF	TGTGCTAGCAGCCTAAGTTACGGCTACAATGAGCAGTTCTTC
-	TRBD2	TRBV4-1	TRBJ2-7	CASSVTSGGGEQYF	TGCGCCAGCAGCGTAACTAGCGGGGGAGGGGAGCAGTACTTC
-	TRBD2	TRBV11-2	TRBJ2-7	CASSHGRLARKNYEQYF	TGTGCCAGCAGCCACGGCAGACTAGCGAGAAAGAACTACGAGCAGTACTTC
few	-	TRBV7-8	TRBJ1-1	CASSPTSRGLAFF	TGTGCCAGCAGCCCTACAAGCCGGGGGTTGGCTTTCTTT
-	-	TRBV19	TRBJ1-2	CASSGGSSWGYGYTF	TGTGCCAGTAGTGGCGGTTCTAGCTGGGGCTATGGCTACACCTTC
-	-	TRBV9	TRBJ2-7	CASSVQGIPYEQYF	TGTGCCAGCAGCGTGCAGGGGATCCCCTACGAGCAGTACTTC
-	-	TRBV13	TRBJ1-4	CASSPRGEPNNEKLFF	TGTGCCAGCAGCCCACGGGGAGAGCCTAATAATGAAAAACTGTTTTTT
-	-	TRBV2	TRBJ1-2	CASSVGIRGGLYGYTF	TGTGCCAGCAGTGTAGGGATTAGAGGAGGGCTCTATGGCTACACCTTC
-	TRBD2	TRBV5-1	TRBJ2-2	CASSHPGLAGGDLNTGELFF	TGCGCCAGCAGCCACCCGGGACTAGCGGGAGGGGACCTAAACACCGGGGAGCTGTTTTTT
-	-	TRBV7-2	TRBJ2-7	CASSFRRAYEQYF	TGTGCCAGCAGCTTTAGGAGGGCCTACGAGCAGTACTTC
few	-	TRBV6-5	TRBJ2-5	CASNSDSQETQYF	TGTGCCAGCAACTCCGACAGCCAAGAGACCCAGTACTTC
-	TRBD2	TRBV2	TRBJ2-1	CASSAWEGLPFSYNEQFF	TGTGCCAGCAGTGCTTGGGAGGGACTTCCCTTCTCCTACAATGAGCAGTTCTTC
-	TRBD1	TRBV15	TRBJ1-2	CATSRGGQGAGYTF	TGTGCCACCAGCCGGGGTGGACAGGGGGCTGGCTACACCTTC
-	-	TRBV5-4	TRBJ2-5	CASSLVAAQETQYF	TGTGCCAGCAGCTTGGTGGCTGCCCAGGAGACCCAGTACTTC
-	TRBD1	TRBV13	TRBJ2-5	CASSATGEGQETQYF	TGTGCCAGCAGCGCGACAGGGGAAGGTCAAGAGACCCAGTACTTC
once	-	TRBV10-3	TRBJ1-1	CAISESGRGGDTEAFF	TGTGCCATCAGTGAGTCAGGGCGGGGCGGGGACACTGAAGCTTTCTTT
once	-	TRBV5-4	TRBJ1-4	CASSFHSNEKLFF	TGTGCCAGCAGCTTCCACAGCAATGAAAAACTGTTTTTT
-	-	TRBV5-1	TRBJ2-5	CASSDRQAQETQYF	TGCGCCAGCAGCGATAGACAGGCCCAAGAGACCCAGTACTTC
-	TRBD2	TRBV12-5	TRBJ2-1	CASGLGLAGGNEQFF	TGTGCTAGTGGTCTGGGACTAGCGGGAGGGAATGAGCAGTTCTTC
-	TRBD2	TRBV7-9	TRBJ2-5	CASSLSRLAGEETQYF	TGTGCCAGCAGCTTAAGCCGACTAGCGGGGGAAGAGACCCAGTACTTC
-	-	TRBV4-2	TRBJ1-1	CASSQGVRLLNTEAFF	TGTGCCAGCAGCCAAGGGGTAAGACTTTTGAACACTGAAGCTTTCTTT
-	TRBD1	TRBV28	TRBJ2-6	CASSRDRGTGANVLTF	TGTGCCAGCAGTCGGGACAGGGGAACTGGGGCCAACGTCCTGACTTTC
once	-	TRBV6-6	TRBJ1-5	CASSYDRYNQPQHF	TGTGCCAGCAGTTATGACAGGTACAATCAGCCCCAGCATTTT
-	-	TRBV27	TRBJ2-7	CASSPSRTALSSYEQYF	TGTGCCAGCAGTCCATCCCGGACAGCCTTGTCCTCCTACGAGCAGTACTTC
-	-	TRBV28	TRBJ1-1	CASSSGSTEAFF	TGTGCCAGCAGTTCCGGGAGCACTGAAGCTTTCTTT
-	-	TRBV7-9	TRBJ2-2	CASSFEFGLSNTGELFF	TGTGCCAGCAGCTTCGAATTCGGTCTGTCGAACACCGGGGAGCTGTTTTTT
-	-	TRBV6-1	TRBJ1-2	CASSVEGIYGYTF	TGTGCCAGCAGCGTCGAGGGAATCTATGGCTACACCTTC
-	TRBD2	TRBV5-6	TRBJ2-1	CASSLLAGGGKNEQFF	TGTGCCAGCAGCTTGCTAGCGGGAGGGGGAAAAAATGAGCAGTTCTTC
-	TRBD2	TRBV5-6	TRBJ2-7	CASSLGGGSYEQYF	TGTGCCAGCAGCTTGGGCGGGGGCTCCTACGAGCAGTACTTC
-	-	TRBV14	TRBJ2-3	CASSQDGAGQGTDTQYF	TGTGCCAGCAGCCAAGATGGAGCGGGACAGGGCACAGATACGCAGTATTTT
-	TRBD1	TRBV2	TRBJ2-7	CASRKTGTGGLVTYEQYF	TGTGCCAGCAGGAAAACCGGGACAGGGGGCCTCGTGACCTACGAGCAGTACTTC
-	-	TRBV5-5	TRBJ1-2	CASSLHPDNLNYGYTF	TGTGCCAGCAGCTTGCATCCGGACAACCTTAACTATGGCTACACCTTC
once	TRBD1	TRBV6-1	TRBJ2-2	CASDETGGLTGELFF	TGTGCCAGCGATGAGACAGGGGGCCTTACCGGGGAGCTGTTTTTT
few	TRBD1	TRBV28	TRBJ1-2	CASSTTGVDALNYGYTF	TGTGCCAGCAGCACAACAGGGGTAGACGCCTTGAACTATGGCTACACCTTC
-	-	TRBV7-8	TRBJ1-5	CASGQYNQPQHF	TGTGCCAGCGGACAGTACAATCAGCCCCAGCATTTT
-	-	TRBV12-5	TRBJ2-5	CASGLSGPGVETQYF	TGTGCTAGTGGTTTGTCCGGACCGGGGGTGGAGACCCAGTACTTC
-	-	TRBV2	TRBJ1-1	CASTPSEGNTEAFF	TGTGCCAGCACCCCATCAGAGGGGAACACTGAAGCTTTCTTT
-	-	TRBV28	TRBJ1-1	CASSQIMNTEAFF	TGTGCCAGCAGCCAGATCATGAACACTGAAGCTTTCTTT
-	TRBD2	TRBV7-6	TRBJ2-7	CASSSKPGLVVSYEQYF	TGTGCCAGCAGCTCAAAGCCGGGACTAGTTGTATCCTACGAGCAGTACTTC
-	TRBD1	TRBV25-1	TRBJ1-1	CASSVDRVMNTEAFF	TGTGCCAGCAGTGTCGACAGGGTGATGAACACTGAAGCTTTCTTT
-	TRBD1	TRBV5-1	TRBJ1-1	CASSGTGASNTEAFF	TGCGCCAGCTCCGGGACAGGGGCCTCGAACACTGAAGCTTTCTTT
-	TRBD1	TRBV2	TRBJ2-7	CASSVDRGLDEQYF	TGTGCCAGCAGTGTGGACAGGGGCCTCGACGAGCAGTACTTC
-	TRBD1	TRBV7-9	TRBJ2-1	CATIQGAGSYNEQFF	TGTGCCACCATACAGGGGGCGGGCTCCTACAATGAGCAGTTCTTC
-	-	TRBV2	TRBJ2-7	CASRRAGPATCEQYF	TGTGCCAGCAGGAGGGCCGGACCCGCGACCTGCGAGCAGTACTTC
-	TRBD1	TRBV6-5	TRBJ1-4	CASSYEGQGFEKLFF	TGTGCCAGCAGCTACGAGGGACAGGGGTTCGAAAAACTGTTTTTT
-	TRBD2	TRBV30	TRBJ2-2	CAWELAPTPNTGELFF	TGTGCCTGGGAACTAGCGCCTACTCCGAACACCGGGGAGCTGTTTTTT
-	-	TRBV19	TRBJ2-3	CASSVETSGTDTQYF	TGTGCCAGTAGCGTAGAGACTTCAGGGACAGATACGCAGTATTTT
once	TRBD1	TRBV28	TRBJ2-3	CASRHGTVPPQDTQYF	TGTGCCAGCAGACACGGGACAGTCCCCCCCCAAGATACGCAGTATTTT
-	TRBD1	TRBV7-3	TRBJ2-5	CASSLGQGAYETQYF	TGTGCCAGCAGCCTCGGACAGGGGGCGTATGAGACCCAGTACTTC